The 15 T cell receptor beta chains below were found in one sample sequenced in a study of T cell repertoires in cytomegalovirus infection. TCRdb called the reads again in MiXCR, with one record for every CDR3 protein. The repertoire has roughly 240,000 distinct CDR3 sequences, approximately 7% of them found once; the top ten carry 5.5% to 8%. Sequencing input: PBMCs. The receptors were sampled from a human donor in good health (CMV status not recorded). Some clones in this sample may be carry-over from other donors' samples.

This clonotype was recorded at least ten times. The CDR3 here is CASSLAGGMYEQYF. CDR3 coding DNA: TGCGCCAGCAGCTTGGCCGGAGGGATGTACGAGCAGTACTTC. The chain combines TRBV5-1 with TRBJ2-7, with a weak D call TRBD2 (6 bases). Trimming left V 0 bases short and J 4 bases short, with 11 bases between. Germline loops: CDR1 SGHRS, CDR2 YFSETQ. The CDR3 covers 14 residues.

This clonotype was found many times. This chain uses TRBV7-6 with TRBJ1-4; D gene ambiguous. The CDR3 extends over 17 amino acids. The germline V and J ends were trimmed by 5 bases and 0 bases, with 16 bases remaining between them. Germline V lookup: CDR1 SGHVS, CDR2 FNYEAQ. The CDR3 reads CASSPPNSIATNEKLFF. The CDR3 DNA follows: TGTGCCAGCAGCCCGCCGAACTCCATTGCAACTAATGAAAAACTGTTTTTT. Full variable domain (remainder filled in from reference TRBV7-6 and TRBJ1-4): GAGVSQSPRYKVTKRGQDVALRCDPISGHVSLYWYRQALGQGPEFLTYFNYEAQQDKSGLPNDRFSAERPEGSISTLTIQRTEQRDSAMYRCASSPPNSIATNEKLFFGSGTQLSVL.

This clonotype was detected ten times or more. V and J are TRBV29-1 and TRBJ2-7; 8 nucleotides agree with TRBD1. Looked up from germline, CDR1 is SQVTM and CDR2 is ANQGSEA. The V and J ends lost 4 bases and 3 bases, in that order; junction bases with no gene match: 11. This CDR3 spans 15 amino acids. CDR3 coding DNA: TGCAGCGTTGGGGCCCGGGACAGGACCCACTACGAGCAGTACTTC. It translates to CSVGARDRTHYEQYF.

This clonotype was seen repeatedly, ten times or more. CDR3 residues: CASSPGQGGYEQYF. Written as DNA, the CDR3 is TGTGCCAGCAGCCCAGGACAGGGAGGCTACGAGCAGTACTTC. This chain uses TRBV7-2 with TRBJ2-7; TRBD1 agrees at 8 bases. The CDR3 contains 14 residues. CDR1 is SGHTA, CDR2 FQGNSA, per germline. Unmatched junction bases numbered 6, after V lost 5 bases and J lost 3 bases.

This clonotype was counted ten times or more. The V gene is TRBV7-2, the J gene TRBJ2-7; D gene uncertain. This CDR3 region has 14 residues. Germline CDR1 reads SGHTA; CDR2 reads FQGNSA. With 5 bases removed from V and 5 bases from J, the gap between germline ends came to 16 bases. In DNA form, the CDR3 reads TGTGCCAGCAGCCCCGACCCCGGAGTCAACGAGCAGTACTTC. This encodes CASSPDPGVNEQYF.

A few counts support this clonotype. The chain couples TRBV12-3 or TRBV12-4 to TRBJ2-7; TRBD1 might be the D (6 bases). The CDR3 loop spans 15 amino acids. Trimming took off 2 bases at V and 4 bases at J, with 15 bases between the two ends. DNA of the CDR3: TGTGCCAGCAGTTTACAGGCAACCGGGACATACGAGCAGTACTTC. Translating it yields CASSLQATGTYEQYF.

This clonotype was counted ten times or more. The chain employs TRBV7-2 and TRBJ1-2; D is undetermined. CDR1 and CDR2 (germline): SGHTA, FQGNSA. This CDR3 has 13 amino acids. Trimming took off 5 bases at V and 3 bases at J, with 10 bases between the two ends. DNA for the CDR3: TGTGCCAGCAGCCCAGACCGAGACTATGGCTACACCTTC. This translates into CASSPDRDYGYTF.

This clonotype was observed many times. The chain recombines TRBV6-1 with TRBJ1-6, with D possibly TRBD1 on 5 matching bases. CDR3 length: 14 amino acids. CDR1 and CDR2 (germline): MNHNS, SASEGT. Trimming left V 6 bases short and J 7 bases short, with 13 bases between. CDR3 in DNA: TGTGCCAGCAGCTCGACAGTGACCAATTCACCCCTCCACTTT. Its protein is CASSSTVTNSPLHF.

This clonotype was found many times. This chain uses TRBV5-1 with TRBJ1-1; possible D gene TRBD1, 5 bases. CDR1 is SGHRS and CDR2 is YFSETQ in the germline V gene. This CDR3 spans 15 amino acids. V lost 1 base to trimming and J lost 5 bases, with 15 bases between them. The chain's CDR3 is CASSLYGGGQTEAFF. The CDR3 coding sequence is TGCGCCAGCAGCTTGTATGGCGGGGGTCAGACTGAAGCTTTCTTT.

The sample holds many counts of this clonotype. This rearrangement joins TRBV15 to TRBJ2-6; D is possibly TRBD1 or TRBD2 (5 bases each). This CDR3 is built from 15 residues. In germline, CDR1 is LNHNV, CDR2 YYDKDF (reference sequence). The germline V and J ends were trimmed by 2 bases and 2 bases, with 7 bases remaining between them. CDR3 nucleotide sequence: TGTGCCACCAGCAGATTGGGGGCTGGGGCCAACGTCCTGACTTTC. Translation: CATSRLGAGANVLTF.

This clonotype was seen repeatedly, ten times or more. The rearrangement joins TRBV2 to TRBJ2-7, with 10 nucleotides matching TRBD1. With 10 bases clipped from V and 5 bases from J, the junction kept 11 bases outside the gene matches. CDR1 and CDR2 from the germline V gene are SNHLY and FYNNEI. The CDR3 has 14 residues. The CDR3 coding sequence is TGTGCCACCCGGCGCGCGACAGGGGGCCACGAGCAGTACTTC. Protein sequence: CATRRATGGHEQYF.

This clonotype was recorded many times. V is TRBV28 and J is TRBJ1-2; D possibly corresponds to TRBD1 (5 bases). Germline loops: CDR1 MDHEN, CDR2 SYDVKM. Trimming stripped 5 bases from V and 1 base from J, with 14 bases between. The CDR3 runs 15 residues. The chain's CDR3 is CASSTGTVNNYGYTF. The DNA for the CDR3 is TGTGCCAGCAGTACCGGGACGGTCAATAACTATGGCTACACCTTC.

The CDR3 DNA reads as TGTGCCAGCAGTGGACATGGGGGGCCACAAGGCAAAGAGACCCAGTACTTC. Its translation is CASSGHGGPQGKETQYF. The rearrangement joins TRBV28 to TRBJ2-5; D may match TRBD1 or TRBD2 (6 bases each). This CDR3 contains 17 residues. The germline V gene has CDR1 MDHEN and CDR2 SYDVKM. The V gene lost 5 bases and the J gene lost 3 bases, with 22 bases spanning the gap.

In this sample, this clonotype turned up many times. The V call is TRBV28, the J call TRBJ2-3; weak D call: TRBD1 (5 bases). Trimming took off 2 bases at V and 2 bases at J, with 11 bases between the two ends. CDR1 is MDHEN and CDR2 is SYDVKM in the germline V gene. There are 15 residues in the CDR3. The CDR3 region is CASSLSGADTDTQYF. CDR3 nucleotide sequence: TGTGCCAGCAGTTTAAGTGGGGCTGACACAGATACGCAGTATTTT. The full variable domain, in which reference TRBV28 and TRBJ2-3 provide the parts outside the CDR3, is DVKVTQSSRYLVKRTGEKVFLECVQDMDHENMFWYRQDPGLGLRLIYFSYDVKMKEKGDIPEGYSVSREKKERFSLILESASTNQTSMYLCASSLSGADTDTQYFGPGTRLTVL.

This clonotype was found many times. The chain links TRBV19 to TRBJ2-1; the match to TRBD2 covers 9 bases. J gave up 13 bases and V 5 bases, and 18 bases lay outside the gene matches. The CDR3 totals 16 residues. Looked up from germline, CDR1 is LNHDA and CDR2 is SQIVND (reference sequence). DNA for the CDR3: TGTGCCAGTAGTCCCCTCGAAGCGGGGGGCCAGTCACGTCAGTTCTTC. Encoded protein: CASSPLEAGGQSRQFF.